A selection of T cell receptor beta chains follows, all from one sample in a study of shared clonotypes between healthy human individuals. The repertoire was sequenced with immunoSEQ multiplex PCR; TCRdb's copy has only in-frame clones and lacks some. This table has fewer than 1.6 million clones, 98% appearing once. The sample taken for sequencing was naive CD4+ T cells sorted from blood. These TCRs come from a man between 25 and 39 years old in good health. CDR3s include the opening cysteine and the closing phenylalanine or tryptophan. The order of the fields is D gene, clone size, J gene, V gene, CDR3 protein, CDR3 DNA. D genes are given only for firm matches. Clone size is given for some rows only: seen once, a few or many times, or a class if the clone is expanded.

D gene: .; clone size: .; J gene: TRBJ2-7; V gene: TRBV5-8; CDR3 protein: CASSRAQNNYEQYF; CDR3 DNA: TGTGCCAGCAGCCGGGCGCAGAATAACTACGAGCAGTACTTC
D gene: TRBD1; clone size: .; J gene: TRBJ1-5; V gene: TRBV2; CDR3 protein: CASSSGTVNQPQHF; CDR3 DNA: TGTGCCAGCAGTTCGGGGACAGTTAATCAGCCCCAGCATTTT
D gene: .; clone size: .; J gene: TRBJ2-1; V gene: TRBV11-3; CDR3 protein: CASSFKGEQFF; CDR3 DNA: TGTGCCAGCAGCTTTAAGGGTGAGCAGTTCTTC
D gene: .; clone size: .; J gene: TRBJ1-3; V gene: TRBV27; CDR3 protein: CASTVAGSSGNTIYF; CDR3 DNA: TGTGCCAGCACCGTAGCGGGGAGCTCTGGAAACACCATATATTTT
D gene: .; clone size: .; J gene: TRBJ1-5; V gene: TRBV6-5; CDR3 protein: CASSLAGSGQPQHF; CDR3 DNA: TGTGCCAGCAGTCTGGCCGGGTCGGGACAGCCCCAGCATTTT
D gene: .; clone size: .; J gene: TRBJ1-4; V gene: TRBV29-1; CDR3 protein: CSVQGWLNEKLFF; CDR3 DNA: TGCAGCGTTCAGGGGTGGCTTAATGAAAAACTGTTTTTT
D gene: .; clone size: once; J gene: TRBJ2-3; V gene: TRBV6-6; CDR3 protein: CASSFLASSTDTQYF; CDR3 DNA: TGTGCCAGCAGTTTTCTAGCATCTAGCACAGATACGCAGTATTTT
D gene: .; clone size: .; J gene: TRBJ2-5; V gene: TRBV10-3; CDR3 protein: CAIGGGAQETQYF; CDR3 DNA: TGTGCCATCGGGGGCGGAGCACAAGAGACCCAGTACTTC
D gene: TRBD1; clone size: .; J gene: TRBJ1-1; V gene: TRBV6-5; CDR3 protein: CASSRGTGGTEAFF; CDR3 DNA: TGTGCCAGCAGTCGGGGGACAGGGGGGACTGAAGCTTTCTTT
D gene: TRBD2; clone size: once; J gene: TRBJ2-1; V gene: TRBV28; CDR3 protein: CASSLGLAGGPVNEQFF; CDR3 DNA: TGTGCCAGCAGTTTAGGCCTAGCGGGAGGGCCGGTCAATGAGCAGTTCTTC
D gene: TRBD2; clone size: .; J gene: TRBJ2-1; V gene: TRBV7-3; CDR3 protein: CASSLTLGAGGYNEQFF; CDR3 DNA: TGTGCCAGCAGCTTAACCCTCGGAGCGGGAGGGTACAATGAGCAGTTCTTC
D gene: .; clone size: once; J gene: TRBJ2-3; V gene: TRBV12-5; CDR3 protein: CASGTTTGLASTDTQYF; CDR3 DNA: TGTGCTAGTGGCACGACCACAGGGCTAGCTAGCACAGATACGCAGTATTTT
D gene: .; clone size: .; J gene: TRBJ1-2; V gene: TRBV28; CDR3 protein: CASSFPGRNYGYTF; CDR3 DNA: TGTGCCAGCAGTTTCCCGGGGAGGAACTATGGCTACACCTTC
D gene: .; clone size: .; J gene: TRBJ1-3; V gene: TRBV6-5; CDR3 protein: CASSLGESGNTIYF; CDR3 DNA: TGTGCCAGCTCGTTGGGGGAAAGTGGAAACACCATATATTTT
D gene: TRBD2; clone size: .; J gene: TRBJ2-1; V gene: TRBV7-9; CDR3 protein: CASSLGSLAGTYNEQFF; CDR3 DNA: TGTGCCAGCAGCTTAGGAAGTCTAGCGGGAACCTACAATGAGCAGTTCTTC
D gene: TRBD1; clone size: once; J gene: TRBJ2-7; V gene: TRBV19; CDR3 protein: CASSGSAGGLEQYF; CDR3 DNA: TGTGCCAGTAGTGGGTCGGCAGGGGGCCTCGAGCAGTACTTC
D gene: .; clone size: .; J gene: TRBJ2-3; V gene: TRBV6-5; CDR3 protein: CASNSGSTDTQYF; CDR3 DNA: TGTGCCAGCAATTCAGGGAGCACAGATACGCAGTATTTT
D gene: .; clone size: .; J gene: TRBJ2-7; V gene: TRBV4-3; CDR3 protein: CASSQAMGDEQYF; CDR3 DNA: TGCGCCAGCAGCCAAGCAATGGGGGACGAGCAGTACTTC
D gene: TRBD1; clone size: .; J gene: TRBJ1-1; V gene: TRBV5-1; CDR3 protein: CASSSGQHTEAFF; CDR3 DNA: TGCGCCAGCAGCTCGGGACAGCACACTGAAGCTTTCTTT
D gene: TRBD1; clone size: once; J gene: TRBJ1-2; V gene: TRBV10-2; CDR3 protein: CAVQGASDGYTF; CDR3 DNA: TGCGCCGTACAGGGGGCTTCCGATGGCTACACCTTC
D gene: .; clone size: .; J gene: TRBJ2-3; V gene: TRBV6-4; CDR3 protein: CASSDTLCRGSGVWADTQYF; CDR3 DNA: TGTGCCAGCAGTGACACCCTTTGTAGGGGGAGTGGGGTGTGGGCAGATACGCAGTATTTT
D gene: .; clone size: .; J gene: TRBJ1-2; V gene: TRBV29-1; CDR3 protein: CSVEDGTYGYTF; CDR3 DNA: TGCAGCGTTGAAGACGGGACGTACGGCTACACCTTC
D gene: TRBD1; clone size: .; J gene: TRBJ1-1; V gene: TRBV7-8; CDR3 protein: CASSLTGLRNTEAFF; CDR3 DNA: TGTGCCAGCAGCTTGACAGGGTTGCGGAACACTGAAGCTTTCTTT
D gene: .; clone size: .; J gene: TRBJ1-3; V gene: TRBV9; CDR3 protein: CASSLGPPGNTIYF; CDR3 DNA: TGTGCCAGCAGCCTCGGCCCCCCGGGAAACACCATATATTTT
D gene: TRBD2; clone size: .; J gene: TRBJ2-3; V gene: TRBV7-6; CDR3 protein: CASSPLRRLAGGDTQYF; CDR3 DNA: TGTGCCAGCAGCCCCCTTCGCCGGCTAGCGGGAGGAGATACGCAGTATTTT
D gene: .; clone size: .; J gene: TRBJ2-1; V gene: TRBV7-2; CDR3 protein: CASSLGGVPSSYNEQFF; CDR3 DNA: TGTGCCAGCAGCTTAGGAGGTGTTCCCAGCTCCTACAATGAGCAGTTCTTC
D gene: .; clone size: .; J gene: TRBJ2-1; V gene: TRBV7-7; CDR3 protein: CASSLDVRGEQFF; CDR3 DNA: TGTGCTAGCAGCTTAGATGTTCGGGGTGAGCAGTTCTTC
D gene: .; clone size: .; J gene: TRBJ1-2; V gene: TRBV6-1; CDR3 protein: CASSEVFGQSYGYTF; CDR3 DNA: TGTGCCAGCAGTGAAGTGTTCGGACAGAGCTATGGCTACACCTTC
D gene: TRBD1; clone size: once; J gene: TRBJ2-6; V gene: TRBV9; CDR3 protein: CASSVQGAQGANVLTF; CDR3 DNA: TGTGCCAGCAGCGTACAGGGGGCGCAGGGGGCCAACGTCCTGACTTTC
D gene: .; clone size: once; J gene: TRBJ2-1; V gene: TRBV15; CDR3 protein: CATSRGTLSSYNEQFF; CDR3 DNA: TGTGCCACCAGCAGAGGGACCTTGAGCTCCTACAATGAGCAGTTCTTC
D gene: .; clone size: .; J gene: TRBJ2-7; V gene: TRBV7-9; CDR3 protein: CASSSAPSRLGYEQYF; CDR3 DNA: TGTGCCAGCAGCTCGGCGCCGTCTAGGCTTGGCTACGAGCAGTACTTC
D gene: .; clone size: .; J gene: TRBJ2-2; V gene: TRBV5-1; CDR3 protein: CASQLVGELFF; CDR3 DNA: TGCGCCAGCCAGTTAGTCGGGGAGCTGTTTTTT
D gene: TRBD2; clone size: .; J gene: TRBJ2-5; V gene: TRBV9; CDR3 protein: CASSVASGSLLETQYF; CDR3 DNA: TGTGCCAGCAGCGTAGCTAGCGGGAGCTTGTTAGAGACCCAGTACTTC
D gene: TRBD1; clone size: .; J gene: TRBJ2-5; V gene: TRBV10-3; CDR3 protein: CAIRGQGDETQYF; CDR3 DNA: TGTGCCATCAGAGGACAGGGGGATGAGACCCAGTACTTC
D gene: .; clone size: .; J gene: TRBJ2-6; V gene: TRBV5-1; CDR3 protein: CASSTYDSGANVLTF; CDR3 DNA: TGCGCCAGCAGCACCTACGACTCTGGGGCCAACGTCCTGACTTTC
D gene: TRBD2; clone size: .; J gene: TRBJ2-1; V gene: TRBV19; CDR3 protein: CASSRLAGDNEQFF; CDR3 DNA: TGTGCCAGTAGTAGACTAGCGGGAGACAATGAGCAGTTCTTC
D gene: .; clone size: once; J gene: TRBJ2-5; V gene: TRBV6-1; CDR3 protein: CASRGYGAGQYF; CDR3 DNA: TGTGCCAGCAGGGGCTATGGGGCTGGTCAGTACTTC
D gene: .; clone size: .; J gene: TRBJ2-7; V gene: TRBV6-1; CDR3 protein: CASSGAYEQYF; CDR3 DNA: TGTGCCAGCAGCGGTGCTTACGAGCAGTACTTC
D gene: TRBD2; clone size: .; J gene: TRBJ2-7; V gene: TRBV6-6; CDR3 protein: CASSGTSGRAEQYF; CDR3 DNA: TGTGCCAGCAGTGGGACTAGCGGGAGGGCCGAGCAGTACTTC
D gene: .; clone size: .; J gene: TRBJ2-7; V gene: TRBV27; CDR3 protein: CASSLLSSEVYEQYF; CDR3 DNA: TGTGCCAGCAGTTTATTGTCTAGCGAGGTCTACGAGCAGTACTTC
D gene: TRBD1; clone size: .; J gene: TRBJ2-3; V gene: TRBV5-6; CDR3 protein: CASSLSGQGTTDTQYF; CDR3 DNA: TGTGCCAGCAGCTTATCCGGACAGGGGACCACAGATACGCAGTATTTT
D gene: TRBD1; clone size: .; J gene: TRBJ2-5; V gene: TRBV19; CDR3 protein: CASRGRQETQYF; CDR3 DNA: TGTGCCAGCAGGGGGCGCCAAGAGACCCAGTACTTC
D gene: TRBD2; clone size: .; J gene: TRBJ2-5; V gene: TRBV7-9; CDR3 protein: CASRAAGLAGQETQYF; CDR3 DNA: TGTGCCAGCAGGGCAGCGGGACTAGCGGGACAAGAGACCCAGTACTTC
D gene: .; clone size: .; J gene: TRBJ2-7; V gene: TRBV7-8; CDR3 protein: CASSSRMTGRSYEQYF; CDR3 DNA: TGTGCCAGCAGCTCCCGAATGACAGGGAGGAGTTACGAGCAGTACTTC
D gene: .; clone size: .; J gene: TRBJ2-5; V gene: TRBV5-4; CDR3 protein: CASSLPVREETQYF; CDR3 DNA: TGTGCCAGCAGCTTGCCCGTCCGGGAGGAGACCCAGTACTTC
D gene: TRBD1; clone size: .; J gene: TRBJ2-7; V gene: TRBV7-2; CDR3 protein: CASSPNRGLGEQYF; CDR3 DNA: TGTGCCAGCAGCCCCAACAGGGGGCTAGGAGAGCAGTACTTC
D gene: .; clone size: once; J gene: TRBJ2-3; V gene: TRBV21-1; CDR3 protein: CASSKGGKDTQYF; CDR3 DNA: TGTGCCAGCAGCAAAGGGGGTAAGGATACGCAGTATTTT
D gene: .; clone size: .; J gene: TRBJ1-2; V gene: TRBV7-2; CDR3 protein: CASSRTGTPYGYTF; CDR3 DNA: TGTGCCAGCAGCCGCACCGGGACACCCTATGGCTACACCTTC